The 30 T cell receptor beta chains presented below share a single source sample, sequenced in a study of blood T cell repertoires in COVID-19. Here immunoSEQ multiplex PCR was the method, and the copy in TCRdb shows in-frame clones only, minus some. This sample carries some 340,000 clones, roughly four fifths of them seen once, and the ten largest clones take approximately 5.4%. Source material: PBMCs or T cells enriched from blood (not recorded which). These TCRs come from a woman aged 50 to 60 who had recovered from COVID-19.

The chain recombines TRBV5-1 with TRBJ1-4; D remains unclear. This CDR3 is 14 amino acids long. Germline CDR1 is SGHRS and CDR2 is YFSETQ. V was pared by 0 bases and J by 8 bases, with 11 bases between. The CDR3 sequence: CASSLDQLGEKLFF. The CDR3 DNA follows: TGCGCCAGCAGCTTGGATCAGTTGGGCGAAAAACTGTTTTTT.

The chain is built from TRBV27 and TRBJ2-2; 9 nucleotides agree with TRBD2. With V trimmed by 0 bases and J by 0 bases, 20 bases remained unmatched. The CDR3 length is 23 residues. In germline, CDR1 is MNHEY, CDR2 SMNVEV (reference sequence). CDR3 in DNA: TGTGCCAGCAGTTTATCCCGGGATCCGAAGTGGGCTAGCGGGGTGACGAACACCGGGGAGCTGTTTTTT. Translation: CASSLSRDPKWASGVTNTGELFF.

The chain has TRBV24-1 and TRBJ1-2; a weak D match, TRBD1 (6 bases). The germline V gene has CDR1 KGHDR and CDR2 SFDVKD. CDR3 length: 12 residues. The V and J ends lost 7 bases and 2 bases respectively, with 7 bases between them. The CDR3 nucleotides read TGTGCCACCAGCAGGGGCAACTATGGCTACACCTTC. Protein sequence: CATSRGNYGYTF.

J is TRBJ1-1 and V is TRBV3-1 (or the pseudogene TRBV3-2); D perhaps matches TRBD1 (6 bases). V gave up 1 base and J gave up 6 bases, with 15 bases separating them. Germline V gene lookup returns CDR1 LGHDT and CDR2 YNNKEL (reference sequence). The CDR3 is 15 residues long. CDR3 DNA sequence: TGTGCCAGCAGCCAAGTGGGGACAATGACCGCTGAAGCTTTCTTT. Its protein is CASSQVGTMTAEAFF.

The CDR3 nucleotides are TGTGCCAGCAGTTTAAGAACGGGAAAAGATCTGCCAACTAATGAAAAACTGTTTTTT. Protein: CASSLRTGKDLPTNEKLFF. This chain joins TRBV27 and TRBJ1-4; D uncertain. This CDR3 has 19 residues. Germline assignment: CDR1 MNHEY and CDR2 SMNVEV (reference sequence). V lost 2 bases and J 0 bases, leaving 19 bases between the germline ends.

The rearrangement uses TRBV12-5 and TRBJ2-3; perhaps TRBD2 as D (5 bases). The CDR3 is made up of 13 amino acids. V lost 2 bases and J 5 bases, leaving 8 bases between the germline ends. Germline CDR1 is LGHNT and CDR2 is FRNRAP. Here the CDR3 DNA reads TGTGCTAGTGGTTTGTCCGGGGAAGATACGCAGTATTTT. Amino acids: CASGLSGEDTQYF.

This clone was found once. V usage is TRBV21-1 and J usage is TRBJ2-1; the table's D gene call, TRBD2, was not cross checked with the DNA. TRBV21-1 is annotated as a pseudogene. This CDR3 has 16 amino acids. CDR3 nucleotide sequence: TGTGCCAGCAGCAAAGGAGGAGCCCGTAGTGATTGCGAGCAGTTCTTC. Residues: CASSKGGARSDCEQFF.

The genes are TRBV25-1 and TRBJ2-5; possible D gene TRBD1, 6 bases. Per germline, CDR1 MGHDK and CDR2 SYGVNS. Between the trimmed V and J ends, which lost 5 bases and 5 bases, there was a span of 12 bases. The CDR3 runs 13 residues. The CDR3 sequence is CASSPTGLETQYF. The CDR3 nucleotides read TGTGCCAGCAGTCCAACAGGGTTGGAGACCCAGTACTTC.

The CDR3 nucleotides are TGTGCCAGTAGTAGAGGGGGCGCTGCCTATGGCTACACCTTC. Protein: CASSRGGAAYGYTF. The chain couples TRBV19 to TRBJ1-2; 7 bases align to TRBD1. CDR3 length: 14 residues. Looked up from germline, CDR1 is LNHDA and CDR2 is SQIVND (reference sequence). Trimming removed 4 bases from V and 4 bases from J; junction bases left unmatched: 6.

The chain carries TRBV19 and TRBJ2-3; TRBD2 is a possible D gene (6 bases). With 10 bases removed from V and 0 bases from J, the gap between germline ends came to 14 bases. The CDR3 is 14 residues long. Germline V gene lookup returns CDR1 LNHDA and CDR2 SQIVND (reference sequence). The CDR3 spells CATRPSGSTDTQYF. The CDR3, as DNA: TGTGCCACCCGGCCCAGCGGGAGCACAGATACGCAGTATTTT.

The V gene is TRBV19, the J gene TRBJ2-7; 9 bases match TRBD1. V was clipped by 6 bases and J by 2 bases; unmatched bases: 8. CDR3 size: 15 residues. Germline CDR1 and CDR2: LNHDA and SQIVND (reference sequence). CDR3 sequence reads: CASSIGGQGPYEQYF. In DNA, the CDR3 is TGTGCCAGTAGCATTGGGGGACAGGGTCCCTACGAGCAGTACTTC.

This clone has just one count. V and J are TRBV2 and TRBJ1-2; TRBD1 might be the D (6 bases). This CDR3 comprises 12 residues. CDR1 and CDR2 (germline): SNHLY, FYNNEI. V lost 5 bases, J lost 5 bases, and 9 bases lay in between. CDR3 region: CASSQQGYGYTF. The CDR3 DNA is TGTGCCAGCAGTCAACAGGGATATGGCTACACCTTC.

The J gene is TRBJ1-1, the V gene TRBV29-1; perhaps TRBD1 as D (5 bases). CDR1 is SQVTM and CDR2 is ANQGSEA in the germline V gene. The CDR3 has 14 residues. The V gene lost 8 bases and the J gene lost 4 bases, with 20 bases spanning the gap. The CDR3 nucleotides are TGCAGCACCTCGGACACCCGTTCGGGCACTGAAGCTTTCTTT. Its protein product is CSTSDTRSGTEAFF.

The rearrangement joins TRBV7-6 to TRBJ1-4, with unresolved D. CDR1 is SGHVS and CDR2 is FNYEAQ in the germline V gene. This CDR3 has 14 residues. Trimming pared 1 base from V and 8 bases from J, leaving 11 bases between. CDR3 sequence (DNA): TGTGCCAGCAGCTTAGGGTATTTGGAGGAAAAACTGTTTTTT. Protein product: CASSLGYLEEKLFF.

The rearrangement links TRBV19 to TRBJ2-5, with D perhaps TRBD1 (6 bases). The V gene lost 5 bases and the J gene lost 5 bases, with 12 bases spanning the gap. CDR3 size: 13 residues. CDR1 LNHDA and CDR2 SQIVND come from the germline V gene (reference sequence). In DNA form, the CDR3 reads TGTGCCAGTAGTGCCAGGGGTGGGGAGACCCAGTACTTC. As protein: CASSARGGETQYF.

This clone was counted at least ten times. This chain links TRBV11-1 with TRBJ1-1; D uncertain. V shed 2 bases and J shed 1 base, with 8 bases lying between them. The germline V gene has CDR1 SGHAT and CDR2 FQDESV (reference sequence). The CDR3 has 14 residues. CDR3 DNA sequence: TGTGCCAGCAGCTTAAACGGGAGGAACACTGAAGCTTTCTTT. Its protein product is CASSLNGRNTEAFF.

This sequence joins TRBV7-6 and TRBJ2-2, with 8 positions matching TRBD1. The CDR3 totals 14 residues. The V gene's germline CDR1 is SGHVS and CDR2 FNYEAQ. The trim removed 8 bases at V and 0 bases at J, leaving 2 bases unmatched. CDR3 protein: CASLGQANTGELFF. CDR3 DNA: TGTGCCAGCTTGGGACAGGCGAACACCGGGGAGCTGTTTTTT. The full variable domain, rest sourced from reference TRBV7-6 and TRBJ2-2, is GAGVSQSPRYKVTKRGQDVALRCDPISGHVSLYWYRQALGQGPEFLTYFNYEAQQDKSGLPNDRFSAERPEGSISTLTIQRTEQRDSAMYRCASLGQANTGELFFGEGSRLTVL.

The rearrangement uses TRBV14 and TRBJ1-6; tentatively, D is TRBD1 (6 bases). Germline-derived CDR1 and CDR2 are SGHDN and FVKESK. This CDR3 has 13 residues. Trimming stripped 8 bases from V and 6 bases from J, with 11 bases between. The CDR3 loop is CASGGQPNSPLHF. The DNA for the CDR3 is TGTGCCAGCGGCGGACAGCCTAATTCACCCCTCCACTTT. The full variable domain, completed using reference TRBV14 and TRBJ1-6, is EAGVTQFPSHSVIEKGQTVTLRCDPISGHDNLYWYRRVMGKEIKFLLHFVKESKQDESGMPNNRFLAERTGGTYSTLKVQPAELEDSGVYFCASGGQPNSPLHFGNGTRLTVT.

The genes are TRBV5-4 and TRBJ1-1, with a weak D call TRBD1 (5 bases). Germline CDR1 reads SGHNT; CDR2 reads YYREEE (reference sequence). The V end lost 0 bases, the J end lost 7 bases, and 13 bases lay between the germline ends. The CDR3 length is 14 residues. CDR3 sequence reads: CASSLEVRVSEAFF. CDR3 DNA: TGTGCCAGCAGCTTGGAGGTCAGGGTTAGTGAAGCTTTCTTT. Combining the CDR3 with reference TRBV5-4 and TRBJ1-1 gives the whole variable domain ETGVTQSPTHLIKTRGQQVTLRCSSQSGHNTVSWYQQALGQGPQFIFQYYREEENGRGNFPPRFSGLQFPNYSSELNVNALELDDSALYLCASSLEVRVSEAFFGQGTRLTVV.

This sequence joins TRBV15 and TRBJ2-1, with 9 positions matching TRBD1. After removal of 5 bases from V and 4 bases from J, the junction contained 6 bases not matched to a gene. Germline V gives CDR1 LNHNV, CDR2 YYDKDF (reference sequence). This CDR3 comprises 15 residues. As DNA, the CDR3 is TGTGCCACCAGCCCCCCGGGACAGGGTTACAATGAGCAGTTCTTC. Amino acids: CATSPPGQGYNEQFF.

The sample holds one count of this clone. The rearrangement joins TRBV7-9 to TRBJ1-1, with TRBD1 matching over 7 bases. Germline values: CDR1 SEHNR, CDR2 FQNEAQ (reference sequence). The trim removed 5 bases at V and 3 bases at J, leaving 6 bases unmatched. This CDR3 contains 14 residues. The chain's CDR3 is CASSPTTGDTEAFF. DNA for the CDR3: TGTGCCAGCAGCCCCACTACAGGGGACACTGAAGCTTTCTTT.

The chain recombines TRBV7-9 with TRBJ2-3, with D maybe TRBD1 (5 bases). Trimming removed 5 bases from V and 0 bases from J, with 15 bases in between. Germline V gives CDR1 SEHNR, CDR2 FQNEAQ (reference sequence). The CDR3 covers 16 residues. The CDR3 DNA is TGTGCCAGCAGCCTTGTCGGCCAGGGCAGCACAGATACGCAGTATTTT. It yields the protein CASSLVGQGSTDTQYF. Based on the CDR3 plus reference TRBV7-9 and TRBJ2-3, the full variable domain is DTGVSQNPRHKITKRGQNVTFRCDPISEHNRLYWYRQTLGQGPEFLTYFQNEAQLEKSRLLSDRFSAERPKGSFSTLEIQRTEQGDSAMYLCASSLVGQGSTDTQYFGPGTRLTVL.

The gene calls are TRBV5-5 and TRBJ1-1; 11 bases match TRBD1. This CDR3 is built from 19 residues. After removal of 3 bases from V and 0 bases from J, the junction contained 13 bases not matched to a gene. CDR1 SGHKS and CDR2 YYEKEE come from the germline V gene (reference sequence). The CDR3 loop reads CASSWITGTGGIMNTEAFF. The CDR3 DNA reads TGTGCCAGCAGCTGGATAACCGGGACAGGGGGGATCATGAACACTGAAGCTTTCTTT.

The chain carries TRBV27 and TRBJ1-5; possible D gene TRBD1, 5 bases. The CDR3 spans 14 residues. Per germline, CDR1 MNHEY and CDR2 SMNVEV (reference sequence). V lost 8 bases to trimming and J lost 1 base, with 12 bases between them. The CDR3 sequence is CASQAGGSNQPQHF. CDR3 nucleotides: TGTGCCAGCCAAGCGGGGGGGAGCAATCAGCCCCAGCATTTT.

V gene TRBV5-6 combines with J gene TRBJ2-5, with D perhaps matching TRBD2 (6 bases). This CDR3 spans 13 amino acids. Germline CDR1 SGHDT, CDR2 YYEEEE. The ends were cut back, 4 bases at V and 5 bases at J, with 12 bases in the middle. CDR3 nucleotides: TGTGCCAGCAGCAGTTCTCGGGGGGAGACCCAGTACTTC. This encodes CASSSSRGETQYF.

This sequence joins TRBV29-1 and TRBJ2-4, with TRBD2 matching 8 bases. This CDR3 comprises 14 residues. The V gene's germline CDR1 is SQVTM and CDR2 ANQGSEA. Losses at the gene ends were 5 bases for V and 7 bases for J; bases not matched to a gene: 10. The DNA for the CDR3 is TGCAGCGTTCGTAGCGGGACGCATGGGAACATTCAGTACTTC. As protein: CSVRSGTHGNIQYF.

The V and J genes are TRBV13 and TRBJ1-6; 8 positions match TRBD1. The CDR3 has 14 amino acids. Germline loops: CDR1 PRHDT, CDR2 FYEKMQ (reference sequence). After removal of 5 bases from V and 9 bases from J, the junction contained 6 bases not matched to a gene. CDR3 bases: TGTGCCAGCAGCACGGACAGGGACTTTTCACCCCTCCACTTT. Protein: CASSTDRDFSPLHF.

The chain joins TRBV29-1 to TRBJ2-7; 9 nucleotides match TRBD1. Losses at the gene ends were 4 bases for V and 7 bases for J; bases not matched to a gene: 5. Germline CDR1 SQVTM, CDR2 ANQGSEA. The CDR3 sequence is 12 residues long. The CDR3, as DNA: TGCAGCGTTGGACAGGGGGGCAGGGAGCAGTACTTC. It yields the protein CSVGQGGREQYF.

The genes are TRBV5-1 and TRBJ1-4; tentatively, D is TRBD1 (5 bases). CDR3 length: 13 residues. Germline V gene sequence: CDR1 SGHRS, CDR2 YFSETQ. V lost 5 bases to trimming and J lost 8 bases, with 13 bases between them. The CDR3 nucleotides are TGCGCCAGCAGTTTGACAGAACAAGAAAAACTGTTTTTT. It is translated as CASSLTEQEKLFF.

V usage is TRBV10-3 and J usage is TRBJ2-2; the D is unclear. Germline loops: CDR1 ENHRY, CDR2 SYGVKD. The V and J ends lost 10 bases and 0 bases respectively, with 6 bases between them. There are 12 residues in the CDR3. Here the CDR3 DNA reads TGTGCCACCGCAGCGAACACCGGGGAGCTGTTTTTT. Encoded protein: CATAANTGELFF.